This T cell receptor beta chain was captured by sequencing in a study of OX40 agonist ivuxolimab in advanced cancers. Study details: Three dose-escalation patients had partial responses: one with hepatocellular carcinoma and two with cutaneous melanoma.

Generated by immunoSEQ multiplex PCR, the TCRdb table keeps only in-frame clones and is missing some. The sample carries about 60,000 clones, 86% recorded once. With autoimmune disease history or systemic immunosuppression, patients were excluded. The CDR3 contains 13 residues. CDR1 is MGHDK and CDR2 is SYGVNS in the germline V gene. Trimming at V came to 6 bases and at J to 5 bases, leaving 4 bases not matched to a gene. As for this clone: Its antigen is as yet unknown.

General study results and limits: The mean number of expanded clones was higher in CD8+ T cells than in CD4+. Among the lowest peripheral clonal expansion occurred in 0.1-3.0 mg/kg partial responders.

Material: CD4+ or CD8+ T cells sorted from blood, obtained in a trial of the OX40 agonist ivuxolimab. This chain uses TRBV25-1 with TRBJ2-7, with TRBD1 identical over 10 bases. The source of this sequence is an adult with an advanced solid tumor such as melanoma, head and neck, liver or kidney cancer. The CDR3 DNA reads as TGTGCCAGCAGCCCGGGACAGGGGAACGAGCAGTACTTC. Its translation: CASSPGQGNEQYF.